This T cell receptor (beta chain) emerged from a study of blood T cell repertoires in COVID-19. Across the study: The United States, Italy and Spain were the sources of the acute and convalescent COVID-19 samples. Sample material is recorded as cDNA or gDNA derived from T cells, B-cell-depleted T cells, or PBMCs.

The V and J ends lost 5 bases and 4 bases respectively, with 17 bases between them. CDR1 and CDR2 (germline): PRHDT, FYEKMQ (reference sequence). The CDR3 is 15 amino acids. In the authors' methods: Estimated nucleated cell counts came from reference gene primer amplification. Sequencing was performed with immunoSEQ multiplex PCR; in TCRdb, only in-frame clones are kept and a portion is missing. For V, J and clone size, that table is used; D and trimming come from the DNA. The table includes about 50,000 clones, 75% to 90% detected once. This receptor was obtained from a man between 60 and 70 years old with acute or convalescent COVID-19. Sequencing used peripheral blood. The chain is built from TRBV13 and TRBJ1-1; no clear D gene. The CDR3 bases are TGTGCCAGCAGCCGCGGGCCCCTGCGGGGCACTGAAGCTTTCTTT. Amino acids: CASSRGPLRGTEAFF.